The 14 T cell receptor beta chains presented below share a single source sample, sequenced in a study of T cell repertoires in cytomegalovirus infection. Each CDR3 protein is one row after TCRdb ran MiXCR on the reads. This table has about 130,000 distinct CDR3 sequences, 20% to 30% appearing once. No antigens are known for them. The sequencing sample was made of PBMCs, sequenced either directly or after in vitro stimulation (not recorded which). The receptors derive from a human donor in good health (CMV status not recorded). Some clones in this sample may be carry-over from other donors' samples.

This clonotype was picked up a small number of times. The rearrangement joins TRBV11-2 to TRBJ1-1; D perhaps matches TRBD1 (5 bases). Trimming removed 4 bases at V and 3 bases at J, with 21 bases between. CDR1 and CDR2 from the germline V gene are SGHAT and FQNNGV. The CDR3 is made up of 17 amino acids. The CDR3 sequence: CASSYRGFFRGDTEAFF. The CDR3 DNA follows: TGTGCCAGCAGCTACCGGGGATTTTTCCGGGGGGACACTGAAGCTTTCTTT.

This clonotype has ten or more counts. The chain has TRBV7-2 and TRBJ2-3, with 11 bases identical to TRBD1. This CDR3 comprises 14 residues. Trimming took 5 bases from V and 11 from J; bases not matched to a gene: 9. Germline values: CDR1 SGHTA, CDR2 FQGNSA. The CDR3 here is CASSPGQGARKQYF. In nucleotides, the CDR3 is TGTGCCAGCAGCCCCGGACAGGGGGCGCGTAAGCAGTATTTT. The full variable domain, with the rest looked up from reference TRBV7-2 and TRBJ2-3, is GAGVSQSPSNKVTEKGKDVELRCDPISGHTALYWYRQSLGQGLEFLIYFQGNSAPDKSGLPSDRFSAERTGGSVSTLTIQRTQQEDSAVYLCASSPGQGARKQYFGPGTRLTVL.

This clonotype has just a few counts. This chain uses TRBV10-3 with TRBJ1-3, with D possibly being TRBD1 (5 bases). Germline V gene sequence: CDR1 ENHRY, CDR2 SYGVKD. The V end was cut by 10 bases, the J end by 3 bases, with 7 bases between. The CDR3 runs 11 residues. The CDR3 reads CATGLGNTIYF. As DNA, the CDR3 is TGTGCCACGGGACTTGGAAACACCATATATTTT.

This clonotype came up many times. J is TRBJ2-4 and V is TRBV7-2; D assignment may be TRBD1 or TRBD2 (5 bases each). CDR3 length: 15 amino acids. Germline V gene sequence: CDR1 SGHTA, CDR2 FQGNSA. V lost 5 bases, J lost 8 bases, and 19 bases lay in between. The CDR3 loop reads CASSAPRDAPYIQYF. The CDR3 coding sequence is TGTGCCAGCAGCGCCCCCCGGGACGCCCCTTACATTCAGTACTTC. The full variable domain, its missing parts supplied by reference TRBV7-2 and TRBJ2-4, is GAGVSQSPSNKVTEKGKDVELRCDPISGHTALYWYRQSLGQGLEFLIYFQGNSAPDKSGLPSDRFSAERTGGSVSTLTIQRTQQEDSAVYLCASSAPRDAPYIQYFGAGTRLSVL.

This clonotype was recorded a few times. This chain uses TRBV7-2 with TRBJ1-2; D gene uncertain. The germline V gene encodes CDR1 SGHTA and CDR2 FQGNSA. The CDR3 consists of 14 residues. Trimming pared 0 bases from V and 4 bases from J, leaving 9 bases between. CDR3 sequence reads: CASSLAGRSYGYTF. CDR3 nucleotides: TGTGCCAGCAGCTTAGCGGGGAGGTCCTATGGCTACACCTTC. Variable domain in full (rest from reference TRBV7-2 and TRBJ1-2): GAGVSQSPSNKVTEKGKDVELRCDPISGHTALYWYRQSLGQGLEFLIYFQGNSAPDKSGLPSDRFSAERTGGSVSTLTIQRTQQEDSAVYLCASSLAGRSYGYTFGSGTRLTVV.

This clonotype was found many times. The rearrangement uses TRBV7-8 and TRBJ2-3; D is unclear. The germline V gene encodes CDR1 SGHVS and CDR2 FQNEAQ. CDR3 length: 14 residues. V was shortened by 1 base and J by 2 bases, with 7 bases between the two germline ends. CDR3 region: CASSLETTTDTQYF. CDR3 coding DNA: TGTGCCAGCAGCTTAGAGACGACCACAGATACGCAGTATTTT.

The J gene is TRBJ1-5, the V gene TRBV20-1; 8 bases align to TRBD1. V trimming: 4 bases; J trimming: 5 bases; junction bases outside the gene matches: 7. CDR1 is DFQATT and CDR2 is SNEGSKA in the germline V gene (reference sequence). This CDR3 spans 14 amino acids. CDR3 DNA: TGCAGTGCTACCCAACAGGGGGGGGATCAGCCCCAGCATTTT. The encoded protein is CSATQQGGDQPQHF.

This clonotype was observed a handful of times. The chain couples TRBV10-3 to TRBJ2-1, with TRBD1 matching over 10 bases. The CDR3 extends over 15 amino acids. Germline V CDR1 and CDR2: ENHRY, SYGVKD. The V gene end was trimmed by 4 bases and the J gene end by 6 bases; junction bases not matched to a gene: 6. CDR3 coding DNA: TGTGCCATCAGTGGCCGGGACAGGGGTCGCAATGAGCAGTTCTTC. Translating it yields CAISGRDRGRNEQFF.

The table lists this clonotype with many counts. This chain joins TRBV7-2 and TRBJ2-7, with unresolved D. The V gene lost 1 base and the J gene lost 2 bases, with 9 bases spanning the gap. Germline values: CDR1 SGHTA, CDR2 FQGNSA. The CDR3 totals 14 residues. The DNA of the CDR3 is TGTGCCAGCAGCTTAGACTCGAAAACCTACGAGCAGTACTTC. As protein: CASSLDSKTYEQYF.

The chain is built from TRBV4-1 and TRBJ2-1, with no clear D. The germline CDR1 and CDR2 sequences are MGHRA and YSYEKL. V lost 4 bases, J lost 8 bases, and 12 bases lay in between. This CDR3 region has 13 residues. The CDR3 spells CASSRDLIDEQFF. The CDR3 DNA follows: TGCGCCAGCAGCCGCGACCTTATAGATGAGCAGTTCTTC.

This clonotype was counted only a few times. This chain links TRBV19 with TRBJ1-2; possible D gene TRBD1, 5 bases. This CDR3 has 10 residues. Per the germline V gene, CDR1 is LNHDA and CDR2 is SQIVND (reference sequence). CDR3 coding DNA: TGTGCAGCCGGGACCTATGGCTACACCTTC. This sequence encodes CAAGTYGYTF.

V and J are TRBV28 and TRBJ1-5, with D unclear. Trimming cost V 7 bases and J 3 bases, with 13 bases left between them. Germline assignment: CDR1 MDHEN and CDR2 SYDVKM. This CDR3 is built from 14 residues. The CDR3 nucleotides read TGTGCCAGCACCATCACGGGGTTCAATCAGCCCCAGCATTTT. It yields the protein CASTITGFNQPQHF.

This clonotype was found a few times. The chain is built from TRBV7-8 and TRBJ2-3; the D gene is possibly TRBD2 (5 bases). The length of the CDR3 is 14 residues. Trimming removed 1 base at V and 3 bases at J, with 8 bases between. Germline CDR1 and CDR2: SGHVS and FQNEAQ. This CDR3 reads CASSLGEGTDTQYF. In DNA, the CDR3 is TGTGCCAGCAGCTTAGGCGAGGGAACAGATACGCAGTATTTT.

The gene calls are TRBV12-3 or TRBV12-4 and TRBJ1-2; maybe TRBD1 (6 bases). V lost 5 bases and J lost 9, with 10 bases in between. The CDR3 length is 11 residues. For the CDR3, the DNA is TGTGCCAGCAGTGGTCAGGGGAGCTACACCTTC. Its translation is CASSGQGSYTF.